This record looks at one T cell receptor beta chain sequence and its context. Its specificity is unknown. This sample was taken from a study of monozygotic twins with cystic fibrosis. Measured with immunoSEQ multiplex PCR; TCRdb has only the in-frame clones, and not every one. The sample yields roughly 25,000 clones, around 96% seen once. Germline V lookup: CDR1 SGHTA, CDR2 FQGNSA. J lost 7 bases, V lost 1 base, and 12 bases had no gene match. The CDR3 loop spans 17 amino acids. Notes on the study in general: Median Simpson clonality of about 0.01 suggested naive T cells predominated. Nucleotide-identical clonotype sharing was significantly higher within monozygotic CF twin pairs than between unrelated CF individuals. J usage was most co-twin-similar in 8 of 16 pairs, V in 13.

This sequence joins TRBV7-2 and TRBJ1-2; 10 bases match TRBD1. The sequence was collected from a girl aged 2-10 years with cystic fibrosis. The source material was blood. CDR3 protein: CASSLVMGQGFDSGYTF. CDR3 DNA sequence: TGTGCCAGCAGCTTAGTGATGGGACAGGGGTTTGACTCTGGCTACACCTTC.